The 21 T cell receptor beta chains below were found in one sample sequenced in a study of OX40 agonist ivuxolimab in advanced cancers. Libraries were built with the immunoSEQ multiplex PCR assay. Entries here come from immuneACCESS through TCRdb and include only in-frame sequences with V and J called. Some clones fail to appear in such tables; in the studies checked, an unresolved V gene covers under half of the shortfall, and the cause of the remainder is unknown. Across this sample there are 30,000 to 45,000 clones, with 78% seen only once. The biggest ten clones account for 10% to 15% of the sample. Sequenced here: CD4+ or CD8+ T cells sorted from blood, sampled in a trial of the OX40 agonist ivuxolimab. Receptors originate from an adult with an advanced solid tumor such as melanoma, head and neck, liver or kidney cancer.

This chain connects TRBV18 to TRBJ2-7, with 8 bases that match TRBD1. The V gene's germline CDR1 is KGHSH and CDR2 LQKENI. The CDR3 is 15 amino acids. The J segment lost 3 bases and the V segment lost 5 bases, leaving 9 bases of the junction unmatched. The DNA of the CDR3 is TGTGCCAGCTCAGTTTCGAACGGACAGGGCTACGAGCAGTACTTC. This sequence encodes CASSVSNGQGYEQYF.

V gene TRBV13 combines with J gene TRBJ1-2; TRBD1 matches at 7 bases. Germline lookup yields CDR1 PRHDT and CDR2 FYEKMQ (reference sequence). This CDR3 spans 17 amino acids. J was trimmed by 2 bases and V by 5 bases; bases with no gene match: 14. CDR3 sequence: CASSIRPPGQLNYGYTF. In DNA form, the CDR3 reads TGTGCCAGCAGCATCCGACCGCCGGGACAGCTGAACTATGGCTACACCTTC.

The chain couples TRBV4-2 to TRBJ2-7; 11 bases agree with TRBD1. With 5 bases clipped from V and 4 bases from J, the junction kept 4 bases outside the gene matches. This CDR3 comprises 14 residues. CDR1 and CDR2 (germline): LGHNA, YNFKEQ. CDR3 coding DNA: TGTGCCAGCAGCGCCGGGACAGGGGGATACGAGCAGTACTTC. Amino acids: CASSAGTGGYEQYF.

The CDR3 DNA follows: TGCGCCAGCAGCGACGGGATACCCGGCAACACCATATATTTT. This translates into CASSDGIPGNTIYF. The gene calls are TRBV5-1 and TRBJ1-3; no reliable D call. There are 14 residues in the CDR3. V shed 4 bases and J shed 7 bases, with 15 bases lying between them. The germline V gene has CDR1 SGHRS and CDR2 YFSETQ.

The genes are TRBV2 and TRBJ2-6, with D hard to call. CDR3 length equals 16 residues. Trimming left V 0 bases short and J 1 base short, with 7 bases between. Germline V gene lookup returns CDR1 SNHLY and CDR2 FYNNEI. CDR3 sequence: CASSEARTSGANVLTF. The DNA of the CDR3 is TGTGCCAGCAGTGAAGCCCGGACGTCTGGGGCCAACGTCCTGACTTTC.

This rearrangement joins TRBV6-5 to TRBJ2-3; tentatively, D is TRBD1 or TRBD2 (5 bases each). CDR1 is MNHEY and CDR2 is SVGAGI in the germline V gene. V lost 6 bases and J lost 3, with 13 bases in between. This CDR3 is 14 amino acids long. The CDR3 DNA follows: TGTGCCAGCAGACGGGGCGGAGGAACAGATACGCAGTATTTT. Its translation is CASRRGGGTDTQYF.

The V gene is TRBV7-9, the J gene TRBJ2-1; 7 positions agree with TRBD1. J gave up 4 bases and V 4 bases, and 7 bases lay outside the gene matches. The CDR3 is 15 amino acids. Looked up from germline, CDR1 is SEHNR and CDR2 is FQNEAQ (reference sequence). The CDR3 nucleotides read TGTGCCAGCAGCTCCCGGACAGGTTGGTACAATGAGCAGTTCTTC. This translates into CASSSRTGWYNEQFF.

The V gene is TRBV6-6, the J gene TRBJ1-2, with D perhaps TRBD1 (5 bases). The CDR3 is 15 residues long. The germline V gene has CDR1 MNHNY and CDR2 SVGAGI (reference sequence). V dropped 0 bases and J dropped 2 bases, with 10 bases sitting between them. The DNA for the CDR3 is TGTGCCAGCAGTTACTCGAGACAGTACAACTATGGCTACACCTTC. Its protein is CASSYSRQYNYGYTF.

This clone showed up just once. The chain carries TRBV29-1 and TRBJ2-5; a possible D gene is TRBD2 (5 bases). CDR1 and CDR2 (germline): SQVTM, ANQGSEA. Deletions cut 0 bases from V and 5 bases from J, with 16 bases between. The CDR3 spans 15 residues. In nucleotides, the CDR3 is TGCAGCGTTGAAGATCTTAGGGTCCCGGGGGAGACCCAGTACTTC. Protein sequence: CSVEDLRVPGETQYF.

CDR3 amino acids: CAISGNREAYGYTF. In nucleotides, the CDR3 is TGTGCCATCAGTGGAAACAGGGAGGCCTATGGCTACACCTTC. This chain uses TRBV10-3 with TRBJ1-2; the D gene is possibly TRBD1 (6 bases). Germline CDR1 is ENHRY and CDR2 is SYGVKD. The CDR3 is made up of 14 amino acids. Between the trimmed V and J ends, which lost 4 bases and 4 bases, there was a span of 13 bases.

The chain recombines TRBV30 with TRBJ2-7, with D possibly called TRBD1 or TRBD2 (5 bases each). V was pared by 5 bases and J by 2 bases, with 16 bases between. This CDR3 has 14 residues. Germline V gene data show CDR1 as GTSNPN and CDR2 as SVGIG (reference sequence). CDR3 DNA: TGTGCCTGGGGAACCGGGACGACGACCTACGAGCAGTACTTC. Translating it yields CAWGTGTTTYEQYF.

CDR3 sequence: CASSSLMGEAFF. The CDR3 nucleotides read TGTGCCAGCAGTTCCCTAATGGGTGAAGCTTTCTTT. The chain couples TRBV6-5 to TRBJ1-1; D remains ambiguous. V gave up 4 bases and J gave up 7 bases, with 10 bases separating them. This CDR3 is built from 12 residues. The germline CDR1 and CDR2 sequences are MNHEY and SVGAGI.

The V and J genes are TRBV5-1 and TRBJ2-4; 8 nucleotides line up with TRBD1. Germline V CDR1 and CDR2: SGHRS, YFSETQ. The CDR3 runs to 13 residues. The J segment lost 6 bases and the V segment lost 5 bases, leaving 4 bases of the junction unmatched. The CDR3 spells CASSDRGGNIQYF. In DNA form, the CDR3 reads TGCGCCAGCAGTGACAGGGGAGGAAACATTCAGTACTTC.

The sample holds one count of this clone. The gene calls are TRBV6-1 and TRBJ2-1; D is perhaps TRBD1 (5 bases). Trimming removed 7 bases at V and 2 bases at J, with 15 bases between. Germline CDR1 and CDR2: MNHNS and SASEGT. The CDR3 extends over 15 amino acids. The CDR3 protein is CASKTAPLAYNEQFF. CDR3 sequence (DNA): TGTGCCAGCAAGACAGCCCCGTTAGCCTACAATGAGCAGTTCTTC.

J is TRBJ1-2 and V is TRBV30; D is uncertain. The CDR3 sequence is 12 residues long. Deletions cut 1 base from V and 4 bases from J, with 7 bases between. The germline gives CDR1 GTSNPN, CDR2 SVGIG (reference sequence). The CDR3 region is CAWSGVRYGYTF. The CDR3 coding sequence is TGTGCCTGGAGTGGGGTCCGCTATGGCTACACCTTC.

The V and J genes are TRBV5-1 and TRBJ2-2; D remains unclear. There are 13 residues in the CDR3. The germline gives CDR1 SGHRS, CDR2 YFSETQ. V was pared by 5 bases and J by 1 base, with 6 bases between. This CDR3 is CASSAENTGELFF. CDR3 DNA sequence: TGCGCCAGCAGTGCCGAGAACACCGGGGAGCTGTTTTTT.

The chain joins TRBV5-1 to TRBJ1-1, with a possible D match to TRBD1 (6 bases). Germline V gene data show CDR1 as SGHRS and CDR2 as YFSETQ. The CDR3 contains 14 residues. Between the trimmed V and J ends, which lost 4 bases and 8 bases, there was a span of 18 bases. Here the CDR3 DNA reads TGCGCCAGCAGCCCGGTTCATACAGGGCGCGAAGCTTTCTTT. Protein product: CASSPVHTGREAFF.

CDR3 amino acids: CASSLEYGAGEQYF. The CDR3 DNA sequence: TGTGCCAGCAGCTTAGAATATGGGGCGGGCGAGCAGTACTTC. The genes are TRBV7-9 and TRBJ2-7, with D perhaps matching TRBD1 or TRBD2 (5 bases each). Germline V CDR1 and CDR2: SEHNR, FQNEAQ (reference sequence). The V gene lost 1 base and the J gene lost 6 bases, with 13 bases spanning the gap. The CDR3 runs to 14 residues.

This sequence joins TRBV19 and TRBJ2-7; D is ambiguous. Germline CDR1 reads LNHDA; CDR2 reads SQIVND (reference sequence). The V and J ends lost 3 bases and 7 bases respectively, with 7 bases between them. The CDR3 loop spans 11 amino acids. CDR3 nucleotide sequence: TGTGCCAGTAGTATGTTTGGAGAGCAGTACTTC. Protein product: CASSMFGEQYF.

The chain employs TRBV6-1 and TRBJ2-7; 12 positions match TRBD1. The CDR3 has 17 amino acids. Germline CDR1 is MNHNS and CDR2 is SASEGT. V trimming: 4 bases; J trimming: 6 bases; junction bases outside the gene matches: 13. CDR3 residues: CASSAEFTGTGGAEQYF. The CDR3 nucleotides read TGTGCCAGCAGTGCCGAATTTACCGGGACAGGGGGCGCCGAGCAGTACTTC.

The chain carries TRBV29-1 and TRBJ2-7, with TRBD1 matching over 11 bases. Trimming at V came to 6 bases and at J to 4 bases, leaving 8 bases not matched to a gene. Germline values: CDR1 SQVTM, CDR2 ANQGSEA. The CDR3 extends over 14 amino acids. CDR3 nucleotides: TGCAGCGTCGGCCCGGGACAGGGGGTATACGAGCAGTACTTC. Protein: CSVGPGQGVYEQYF.